The next 12 T cell receptor beta chains were all read from a single sample in a study of Ad26.COV2.S vaccination and SARS-CoV-2 variants. Noted treatment: roughly 19 received Ad26.COV2.S at low or high dose, single or two shots; 5 received placebo; per-sample allocation not given. The samples were gathered on day 63 after the first injection of vaccine or placebo. Here immunoSEQ multiplex PCR was the method, and the copy in TCRdb shows in-frame clones only, minus some. This table has 450,000 to 550,000 clones, roughly 87% appearing once. This sample comprised peripheral blood, obtained in a trial of Ad26.COV2.S vaccine versus placebo. The receptors were sampled from a person between 18 and 65 years old who received the Ad26.COV2.S COVID-19 vaccine or a placebo.

CDR3 sequence: CASSPGTLNTEAFF. DNA for the CDR3: TGTGCCAGCAGCCCCGGGACACTCAACACTGAAGCTTTCTTT. J is TRBJ1-1 and V is TRBV6-5; D may be TRBD1 (6 bases). V was clipped by 6 bases and J by 2 bases, with 13 bases between them. The CDR3 consists of 14 residues. CDR1 MNHEY and CDR2 SVGAGI come from the germline V gene.

The J gene is TRBJ1-5, the V gene TRBV18, with 7 bases identical to TRBD1. After removal of 4 bases from V and 1 base from J, the junction contained 4 bases not matched to a gene. Looked up from germline, CDR1 is KGHSH and CDR2 is LQKENI. The CDR3 is made up of 15 amino acids. CDR3 sequence reads: CASSLGQLSNQPQHF. The CDR3 nucleotides read TGTGCCAGCTCACTGGGACAGCTCAGCAATCAGCCCCAGCATTTT.

The chain carries TRBV28 and TRBJ2-5; D remains ambiguous. Germline CDR1 reads MDHEN; CDR2 reads SYDVKM. There are 15 residues in the CDR3. V was shortened by 3 bases and J by 0 bases, with 11 bases between the two germline ends. The DNA of the CDR3 is TGTGCCAGCAGTTTGATTGGGATCGACCAAGAGACCCAGTACTTC. Protein: CASSLIGIDQETQYF.

V usage is TRBV7-8 and J usage is TRBJ2-1; D unclear. This CDR3 contains 15 residues. The germline gives CDR1 SGHVS, CDR2 FQNEAQ. V was trimmed by 5 bases and J by 3 bases, leaving 14 bases between them. The CDR3 protein is CASSGLSRNYNEQFF. The CDR3 DNA reads as TGTGCCAGCAGCGGCCTTTCCCGGAACTACAATGAGCAGTTCTTC.

The chain employs TRBV11-3 and TRBJ2-5, with 9 bases lining up with TRBD1. CDR1 and CDR2 (germline): SGHNT, YENEEA. The V gene end was trimmed by 2 bases and the J gene end by 4 bases; junction bases not matched to a gene: 5. The CDR3 consists of 15 residues. The CDR3 is CASSLTGGEGETQYF. The CDR3 DNA reads as TGTGCCAGCAGCTTAACAGGGGGCGAGGGAGAGACCCAGTACTTC.

J is TRBJ1-2 and V is TRBV13, with 8 bases identical to TRBD1. Germline V lookup: CDR1 PRHDT, CDR2 FYEKMQ (reference sequence). The CDR3 covers 14 residues. Trimming removed 2 bases from V and 8 bases from J; junction bases left unmatched: 7. The DNA for the CDR3 is TGTGCCAGCAGCTTATCCAGGGGGCCATGGGGCTACACCTTC. Protein: CASSLSRGPWGYTF.

The chain joins TRBV19 to TRBJ1-5; 10 nucleotides line up with TRBD1. V lost 5 bases and J lost 6; bases outside the gene matches: 7. This CDR3 region has 15 residues. CDR1 LNHDA and CDR2 SQIVND come from the germline V gene (reference sequence). The CDR3 region has the DNA TGTGCCAGTAGTCCGGGACAGGGGTTTAGTCAGCCCCAGCATTTT. Translation gives CASSPGQGFSQPQHF.

This clone has only one observation. Other DNA sequences in this sample translate to the same CDR3. The chain is built from TRBV9 and TRBJ2-3; no clear D. V dropped 0 bases and J dropped 0 bases, with 5 bases sitting between them. This CDR3 contains 14 residues. The germline V gene encodes CDR1 SGDLS and CDR2 YYNGEE. CDR3 coding DNA: TGTGCCAGCAGCGTAGGCGTTAGCACAGATACGCAGTATTTT. It specifies CASSVGVSTDTQYF.

The chain uses TRBV28 and TRBJ2-7, with D possibly TRBD2 on 5 matching bases. Per germline, CDR1 MDHEN and CDR2 SYDVKM. V was cut by 2 bases and J by 3 bases, with 5 bases left in between. The CDR3 spans 12 residues. The CDR3 nucleotides are TGTGCCAGCAGTTTAGAGGGCTACGAGCAGTACTTC. Translation: CASSLEGYEQYF.

About this clone: Germline and junction disagree at one end, which may indicate a read error. V and J are TRBV4-3 and TRBJ1-6; D gene unclear. There are 15 residues in the CDR3. Per the germline V gene, CDR1 is LGHNA and CDR2 is YSLEER. CDR3 loop: CASNQADGDNSPLHF. As DNA, the CDR3 is TGCGCCAGCAACCAAGCGGATGGTGATAATTCACCCCTCCACTTT.

V and J are TRBV7-9 and TRBJ2-7; no clear D. CDR3 length: 13 residues. Germline values: CDR1 SEHNR, CDR2 FQNEAQ (reference sequence). V lost 0 bases, J lost 6 bases, and 9 bases lay in between. The CDR3 coding sequence is TGTGCCAGCAGCTTAGCAGGGCCCAGCGAGCAGTACTTC. It is translated as CASSLAGPSEQYF.

The chain is built from TRBV25-1 and TRBJ2-1; 16 nucleotides agree with TRBD2. Germline CDR1 reads MGHDK; CDR2 reads SYGVNS. The CDR3 runs to 18 residues. The ends lost 2 bases at V and 2 bases at J; junction bases unmatched: 3. CDR3 region: CASSEGTSGGAAYNEQFF. The CDR3 DNA follows: TGTGCCAGCAGTGAAGGGACTAGCGGGGGGGCCGCCTACAATGAGCAGTTCTTC.